The 31 T cell receptor beta chains below all came from one sample that was sequenced in a study of blood T cell repertoires in COVID-19 (dated by TCRdb to 2018 to 2021). The library was generated by the immunoSEQ multiplex PCR assay. TCRdb holds this immuneACCESS table with in-frame rearrangements only. Some clones are missing; in checked studies, unresolved V genes explain under half, and the rest has no known cause. The sample profile shows fewer than 70,000 clones; more than 65% of them were found once. The ten largest clones add up to 5.6% of the sample. Sequencing was done on a sample of peripheral blood. The receptors come from a woman aged 55-70 years with acute or convalescent COVID-19.

V gene TRBV2 combines with J gene TRBJ2-7; 16 nucleotides match TRBD2. The CDR3 contains 19 residues. J gave up 0 bases and V 6 bases, and 11 bases lay outside the gene matches. Germline assignment: CDR1 SNHLY and CDR2 FYNNEI. The CDR3 nucleotides are TGTGCCAGCAGCGCCCCGGGACTAGCGGGGGGGTTTAGCTCCTACGAGCAGTACTTC. Its protein is CASSAPGLAGGFSSYEQYF.

The rearrangement joins TRBV10-3 to TRBJ1-4; D unresolved. V was pared by 2 bases and J by 5 bases, with 6 bases between. The germline V gene has CDR1 ENHRY and CDR2 SYGVKD. The length of the CDR3 is 13 residues. The CDR3: CAISEPRNEKLFF. The CDR3 DNA reads TGTGCCATCAGTGAGCCCCGGAATGAAAAACTGTTTTTT.

This clone was observed a handful of times. The rearrangement links TRBV6-2 or TRBV6-3 to TRBJ2-1; 8 nucleotides match TRBD1. This CDR3 spans 17 amino acids. V shed 2 bases and J 3 bases; nucleotides not matched to a gene: 9. The V gene's germline CDR1 is MNHEY and CDR2 SVGEGT. CDR3 sequence (DNA): TGTGCCAGCAGTTACGCTGACAGGGGTTCTGGCTACAATGAGCAGTTCTTC. Translating gives CASSYADRGSGYNEQFF.

The chain employs TRBV5-1 and TRBJ2-7; 8 positions match TRBD1. Germline V gene data show CDR1 as SGHRS and CDR2 as YFSETQ. This CDR3 region has 14 residues. The trim removed 6 bases at V and 2 bases at J, leaving 7 bases unmatched. This CDR3 reads CASTAGTGAYEQYF. Here the CDR3 DNA reads TGCGCCAGCACCGCCGGGACAGGTGCCTACGAGCAGTACTTC.

The V call is TRBV6-5, the J call TRBJ1-3, with unresolved D. The ends were cut back, 10 bases at V and 2 bases at J, with 15 bases in the middle. Germline V gives CDR1 MNHEY, CDR2 SVGAGI. The CDR3 contains 14 residues. The CDR3 is CATAPTIAGNTIYF. The DNA of the CDR3 is TGTGCCACCGCTCCGACAATTGCTGGAAACACCATATATTTT.

This sequence joins TRBV7-5 and TRBJ1-3; the table's TRBD1 call for D was not verified on the DNA. TRBV7-5 is deemed a pseudogene. The CDR3 runs to 14 residues. CDR3 in amino acids: CVRSLSGTGNTIYF. CDR3 nucleotides: TGTGTCAGAAGCTTATCAGGGACTGGAAACACCATATATTTT.

The rearrangement uses TRBV10-3 and TRBJ1-2, with TRBD1 identical over 9 bases. V shed 10 bases and J 8 bases; nucleotides not matched to a gene: 14. The germline CDR1 and CDR2 sequences are ENHRY and SYGVKD. CDR3 length equals 14 residues. The DNA for the CDR3 is TGTGCCACCTACCCGGACAGGGGAATTGGAGGCTACACCTTC. As protein: CATYPDRGIGGYTF.

The CDR3: CASSLGGPKASAFF. The CDR3 DNA follows: TGCGCCAGCAGCTTGGGGGGGCCCAAAGCGTCGGCTTTCTTT. The V call is TRBV5-1, the J call TRBJ1-1, with D perhaps TRBD1 (6 bases). V lost 0 bases and J 11 bases, leaving 17 bases between the germline ends. Germline V gene data show CDR1 as SGHRS and CDR2 as YFSETQ. This CDR3 spans 14 amino acids.

This clone has just one count. This sequence joins TRBV25-1 and TRBJ2-7, with 9 nucleotides matching TRBD2. The ends lost 2 bases at V and 4 bases at J; junction bases unmatched: 6. Germline values: CDR1 MGHDK, CDR2 SYGVNS. There are 15 residues in the CDR3. The CDR3 DNA is TGTGCCAGCAGTGAAAGTGCGGGGGGGCAGTACGAGCAGTACTTC. It specifies CASSESAGGQYEQYF.

The rearrangement uses TRBV11-2 and TRBJ1-1; 9 bases align to TRBD1. The CDR3 length is 14 residues. V shed 2 bases, J shed 10 bases, and the junction held 8 bases outside the gene matches. Germline lookup yields CDR1 SGHAT and CDR2 FQNNGV. The CDR3: CASSLHTGGMGAFF. The CDR3 nucleotides read TGTGCCAGCAGCTTACATACAGGGGGCATGGGAGCTTTCTTT.

The DNA for the CDR3 is TGTGCCAGCAGCCAGATCCGCCCCTTGGGGGCGAACACTGAAGCTTTCTTT. Protein product: CASSQIRPLGANTEAFF. This sequence joins TRBV14 and TRBJ1-1, with a weak D call TRBD1 (6 bases). Trimming stripped 3 bases from V and 1 base from J, with 18 bases between. Germline-derived CDR1 and CDR2 are SGHDN and FVKESK. The CDR3 runs to 17 residues.

This chain joins TRBV15 and TRBJ1-1, with 9 bases matching TRBD1. The CDR3 has 14 residues. The V gene end was trimmed by 3 bases and the J gene end by 3 bases; junction bases not matched to a gene: 2. Germline V gene data show CDR1 as LNHNV and CDR2 as YYDKDF (reference sequence). This chain's CDR3 is CATSRDRGYTEAFF. Here the CDR3 DNA reads TGTGCCACCAGCAGGGACAGGGGTTACACTGAAGCTTTCTTT.

The chain couples TRBV9 to TRBJ1-6; 7 positions match TRBD1. After removal of 9 bases from V and 6 bases from J, the junction contained 6 bases not matched to a gene. The CDR3 covers 13 residues. The germline gives CDR1 SGDLS, CDR2 YYNGEE. This chain's CDR3 is CATSGGPNSPLHF. The CDR3 nucleotides read TGTGCCACCTCAGGGGGACCTAATTCACCCCTCCACTTT.

The chain uses TRBV5-5 and TRBJ1-1, with D unclear. Between the trimmed V and J ends, which lost 1 base and 5 bases, there was a span of 9 bases. Germline lookup yields CDR1 SGHKS and CDR2 YYEKEE (reference sequence). This CDR3 has 13 residues. In DNA, the CDR3 is TGTGCCAGCAGCTTGCAGGATCAGACTGAAGCTTTCTTT. Translation gives CASSLQDQTEAFF.

The rearrangement links TRBV29-1 to TRBJ1-3; no clear D. The CDR3 spans 14 residues. Trimming took 4 bases from V and 0 from J, leaving 10 bases between them. Germline V gene sequence: CDR1 SQVTM, CDR2 ANQGSEA. CDR3 residues: CSVVRGPSGNTIYF. CDR3 bases: TGCAGCGTTGTTCGGGGTCCCTCTGGAAACACCATATATTTT.

This chain joins TRBV4-1 and TRBJ2-1; 10 positions match TRBD2. V gave up 6 bases and J gave up 9 bases; unmatched junction bases: 8. CDR1 MGHRA and CDR2 YSYEKL come from the germline V gene. This CDR3 contains 14 residues. The CDR3 sequence is CASRGAGGLGEQFF. The DNA of the CDR3 is TGCGCCAGCAGGGGAGCGGGGGGGCTCGGTGAGCAGTTCTTC.

The genes are TRBV18 and TRBJ2-5; possible D gene TRBD2, 5 bases. V lost 6 bases and J lost 5, with 10 bases in between. The CDR3 is 12 amino acids. The V gene's germline CDR1 is KGHSH and CDR2 LQKENI. CDR3 protein: CASSTGMETQYF. Written as DNA, the CDR3 is TGTGCCAGCTCGACCGGGATGGAGACCCAGTACTTC.

The gene calls are TRBV7-9 and TRBJ2-7, with 8 bases that match TRBD1. The CDR3 totals 15 residues. Germline-derived CDR1 and CDR2 are SEHNR and FQNEAQ (reference sequence). V lost 5 bases and J lost 4; bases outside the gene matches: 10. Written as DNA, the CDR3 is TGTGCCAGCAGCCCCTGGACAGGGCAAGCTTACGAGCAGTACTTC. The encoded protein is CASSPWTGQAYEQYF.

J is TRBJ1-1 and V is TRBV7-8, with a possible D match to TRBD1 (5 bases). Trimming shortened V by 1 base and J by 1 base, and 7 bases separated the two germline ends. Germline CDR1 SGHVS, CDR2 FQNEAQ. The length of the CDR3 is 14 residues. The CDR3 loop reads CASSLVGGNTEAFF. CDR3 coding DNA: TGTGCCAGCAGCTTAGTCGGGGGGAACACTGAAGCTTTCTTT.

The chain joins TRBV5-4 to TRBJ2-7, with 10 positions matching TRBD1. The CDR3 is 16 amino acids. After removal of 0 bases from V and 3 bases from J, the junction contained 6 bases not matched to a gene. Germline loops: CDR1 SGHNT, CDR2 YYREEE (reference sequence). CDR3 sequence: CASSLARGQGFYEQYF. CDR3 nucleotides: TGTGCCAGCAGCTTGGCCAGGGGACAGGGGTTCTACGAGCAGTACTTC.

The chain combines TRBV7-9 with TRBJ2-5, with D possibly matching TRBD2 (6 bases). Germline lookup yields CDR1 SEHNR and CDR2 FQNEAQ (reference sequence). The V end was cut by 6 bases, the J end by 5 bases, with 19 bases between. CDR3 size: 15 residues. The CDR3, as DNA: TGTGCCAGCAGGCGCACCGGGACTCCGGGGGAGACCCAGTACTTC. It encodes CASRRTGTPGETQYF. The full variable domain, its missing parts supplied by reference TRBV7-9 and TRBJ2-5, is DTGVSQNPRHKITKRGQNVTFRCDPISEHNRLYWYRQTLGQGPEFLTYFQNEAQLEKSRLLSDRFSAERPKGSFSTLEIQRTEQGDSAMYLCASRRTGTPGETQYFGPGTRLLVL.

CDR3 protein: CASSLVSPRQFSNQPQHF. DNA of the CDR3: TGTGCCAGCAGCTTAGTTTCTCCTCGACAGTTTAGCAATCAGCCCCAGCATTTT. This chain links TRBV7-9 with TRBJ1-5, with D tentatively TRBD1 (5 bases). This CDR3 has 18 residues. Trimming shortened V by 1 base and J by 0 bases, and 16 bases separated the two germline ends. Germline assignment: CDR1 SEHNR and CDR2 FQNEAQ (reference sequence). The full variable domain, its missing parts supplied by reference TRBV7-9 and TRBJ1-5, is DTGVSQNPRHKITKRGQNVTFRCDPISEHNRLYWYRQTLGQGPEFLTYFQNEAQLEKSRLLSDRFSAERPKGSFSTLEIQRTEQGDSAMYLCASSLVSPRQFSNQPQHFGDGTRLSIL.

The chain links TRBV6-5 to TRBJ2-2; weak D call: TRBD2 (5 bases). V lost 5 bases and J 4 bases, leaving 11 bases between the germline ends. The germline V gene has CDR1 MNHEY and CDR2 SVGAGI. CDR3 length: 14 amino acids. CDR3: CASSPPAGTGELFF. The CDR3 nucleotides read TGTGCCAGCAGTCCTCCGGCGGGCACCGGGGAGCTGTTTTTT.

The J gene is TRBJ1-2, the V gene TRBV6-1, with TRBD1 as a possible D gene (5 bases). This CDR3 region has 13 residues. V shed 2 bases and J shed 7 bases, with 11 bases lying between them. Germline V gene data show CDR1 as MNHNS and CDR2 as SASEGT. As DNA, the CDR3 is TGTGCCAGCAGTGAACCAGGGAAGCTTGGCTACACCTTC. This codes for CASSEPGKLGYTF.

This clone was seen a few times. The V call is TRBV6-5, the J call TRBJ1-4, with D hard to call. Germline assignment: CDR1 MNHEY and CDR2 SVGAGI. Trimming left V 6 bases short and J 7 bases short, with 12 bases between. This CDR3 has 13 amino acids. DNA of the CDR3: TGTGCCAGCAGCTCTCGCCTAGGTGAAAAACTGTTTTTT. It yields the protein CASSSRLGEKLFF.

This chain links TRBV29-1 with TRBJ1-2; a possible D gene is TRBD1 (5 bases). This CDR3 spans 14 amino acids. Trimming shortened V by 0 bases and J by 3 bases, and 11 bases separated the two germline ends. Per the germline V gene, CDR1 is SQVTM and CDR2 is ANQGSEA. The CDR3 DNA reads TGCAGCGTTGAAGATCAGGGCGGATACTATGGCTACACCTTC. This gives the protein CSVEDQGGYYGYTF.

This chain connects TRBV19 to TRBJ1-4; TRBD1 matches 9 bases. The germline CDR1 and CDR2 sequences are LNHDA and SQIVND (reference sequence). This CDR3 spans 15 amino acids. V lost 4 bases and J lost 4; bases outside the gene matches: 4. The CDR3 DNA reads as TGTGCCAGTAGTACCGGGACAGGGATTAATGAAAAACTGTTTTTT. This sequence encodes CASSTGTGINEKLFF.

In its sample, this clone was seen once. The chain carries TRBV6-6 and TRBJ2-3; D may be TRBD1 (6 bases). Trimming removed 11 bases from V and 4 bases from J, with 13 bases in between. Germline V gene sequence: CDR1 MNHNY, CDR2 SVGAGI (reference sequence). CDR3 length equals 12 residues. The CDR3: CAGGGSADTQYF. The CDR3 bases are TGTGCCGGGGGCGGAAGTGCAGATACGCAGTATTTT.

The V and J genes are TRBV30 and TRBJ2-3; 10 bases line up with TRBD2. V lost 5 bases and J lost 7; bases outside the gene matches: 12. The germline V gene has CDR1 GTSNPN and CDR2 SVGIG (reference sequence). This CDR3 spans 15 amino acids. CDR3 protein: CAWGRGSGGANTQYF. CDR3 coding DNA: TGTGCCTGGGGACGGGGCAGCGGGGGGGCCAATACGCAGTATTTT.

The chain has TRBV6-6 and TRBJ2-7; D ambiguous. Trimming shortened V by 0 bases and J by 5 bases, and 11 bases separated the two germline ends. CDR3 length: 14 residues. Germline V gene data show CDR1 as MNHNY and CDR2 as SVGAGI (reference sequence). The CDR3 spells CASSYSALADEQYF. The CDR3 DNA sequence: TGTGCCAGCAGTTACTCGGCCCTCGCCGACGAGCAGTACTTC.

The sample holds one count of this clone. The chain recombines TRBV5-1 with TRBJ2-5; D unresolved. V was clipped by 0 bases and J by 4 bases, with 13 bases between them. CDR1 is SGHRS and CDR2 is YFSETQ in the germline V gene. CDR3 size: 15 residues. CDR3 bases: TGCGCCAGCAGCTTGGTGGGCACATCATTAGAGACCCAGTACTTC. It yields the protein CASSLVGTSLETQYF.